This TCR beta chain was documented in a study of cytomegalovirus exposure and HLA in healthy donors. V gave up 1 base and J gave up 2 bases, with 7 bases separating them. The germline V gene has CDR1 SGHTA and CDR2 FQGNSA. This CDR3 is built from 14 residues. An approximately 120-subject validation cohort, separate from the approximately 670-subject first cohort, supplied the donors. Assay: immunoSEQ multiplex PCR; the TCRdb copy retains only in-frame clones and omits some. The sample holds over 250,000 clones, 70% to 90% seen once. The specimen was PBMCs. This receptor was obtained from a woman aged 18-29 years in good health and CMV-seronegative. The chain has TRBV7-2 and TRBJ2-3; D is unresolved. CDR3 coding DNA: TGTGCCAGCAGCTTAGGTCTCCCCACAGATACGCAGTATTTT. The encoded protein is CASSLGLPTDTQYF.